This entry concerns a single T cell receptor beta chain. These data originate in a study of T cell repertoires in ileal Crohn's disease. Data came from immunoSEQ multiplex PCR; TCRdb stores just in-frame clones and leaves some out. The profile shows around 8,800 clones, roughly 72% of them singletons. V shed 1 base, J shed 5 bases, and the junction held 0 bases outside the gene matches. Per germline, CDR1 MNHEY and CDR2 SMNVEV (reference sequence). This CDR3 spans 13 amino acids. Sample: ileal tissue. This chain connects TRBV27 to TRBJ1-1, with TRBD1 matching over 8 bases. The sequence was obtained from an adult with Crohn's disease. CDR3 DNA: TGTGCCAGCAGTTTATGGACAGGGACTGAAGCTTTCTTT. Its protein product is CASSLWTGTEAFF.